Listed below are T cell receptor beta chains from one sample, sequenced in a study of cytomegalovirus exposure and HLA in healthy donors. Profiling relied on immunoSEQ multiplex PCR, and the TCRdb table lists in-frame clones only, not all of them. The sample lists about 99,000 clones, 60% to 80% occurring once. Sample: PBMCs. The receptor set was obtained from a man between 60 and 75 years old in good health and CMV-seropositive. CDR3s include the opening cysteine and the closing phenylalanine or tryptophan. The D gene is left open where the match is weak. Where a row states a size, it is once, few, many or the class of an expanded clone; other rows omit it.

j_call	d_call	clone_size	v_call	cdr3_nt	cdr3_aa
TRBJ1-5	TRBD1	-	TRBV19	TGTGCCAGTAGTAGCTTGGGGACAGGGGTTCTTCAGCCCCAGCATTTT	CASSSLGTGVLQPQHF
TRBJ1-2	-	-	TRBV7-2	TGTGCCAGCAGCTTAGCTACGGGGGGCTACACCTTC	CASSLATGGYTF
TRBJ1-1	-	few	TRBV11-1	TGTGCCAGCAGCAGAACAGGTAACACTGAAGCTTTCTTT	CASSRTGNTEAFF
TRBJ2-5	TRBD1	-	TRBV9	TGTGCCAGCAGCCCAGGGGGTAGGGGCGAGACCCAGTACTTC	CASSPGGRGETQYF
TRBJ2-7	-	-	TRBV5-1	TGCGCCAGCAGCTCGACAGTTCCGGGGGTCAACGAGCAGTACTTC	CASSSTVPGVNEQYF
TRBJ2-3	-	few	TRBV5-1	TGCGCCAGCAGGGGGAGGGGGATCACAGATACGCAGTATTTT	CASRGRGITDTQYF
TRBJ1-4	TRBD1	few	TRBV6-6	TGTGCCAGCAGTTACTCGGGACAGGGGGATGAAAAACTGTTTTTT	CASSYSGQGDEKLFF
TRBJ1-5	-	-	TRBV6-5	TGTGCCAGCAGTGCCCCAGGGAACAATCAGCCCCAGCATTTT	CASSAPGNNQPQHF
TRBJ1-2	-	-	TRBV7-3	TGTGCCAGCAGCCCGGACAGCAACTATGGCTACACCTTC	CASSPDSNYGYTF
TRBJ2-5	TRBD1	-	TRBV9	TGTGCCAGCAGCGTTTCAGGGGGAGAGACCCAGTACTTC	CASSVSGGETQYF
TRBJ1-4	TRBD1	-	TRBV6-1	TGTGCCAGCAGTGAAGCACACAGGGGGCGCTTAGTGTTTTTT	CASSEAHRGRLVFF
TRBJ1-3	-	few	TRBV11-2	TGTGCCAGCAGCTTAGAACAGGGTGGCGGAAACACCATATATTTT	CASSLEQGGGNTIYF
TRBJ2-5	-	-	TRBV7-9	TGTGCCAGCAGCGAGATAGAAGAGACCCAGTACTTC	CASSEIEETQYF
TRBJ2-5	-	-	TRBV19	TGTGCCAGTAGAGTACAGGGCGAGGAGACCCAGTACTTC	CASRVQGEETQYF
TRBJ2-7	TRBD1	-	TRBV10-1	TGCGCCAGCAGTGAGGGACAGGGGCCCCTCTACGAGCAGTACTTC	CASSEGQGPLYEQYF
TRBJ2-2	TRBD1	once	TRBV28	TGTGCCAGCAGCCTACAGGGGGCCGGCACCGGGGAGCTGTTTTTT	CASSLQGAGTGELFF
TRBJ2-5	TRBD1	-	TRBV5-4	TGTGCCAGCAGCTTTCAGGGGGCTGTAGGAGAGACCCAGTACTTC	CASSFQGAVGETQYF
TRBJ2-7	TRBD2	-	TRBV5-1	TGCGCCAGCGCCACGGCCCCTGGGGGGGGGATGTACGAGCAGTACTTC	CASATAPGGGMYEQYF
TRBJ2-7	TRBD1	few	TRBV6-5	TGTGCCAGCAGTCGAACTGGACAGGGTCTCTACGAGCAGTACTTC	CASSRTGQGLYEQYF
TRBJ2-7	-	-	TRBV11-2	TGTGCCAGCAGCCCCCTGCGGGGGCCGAGCTCCTACGAGCAGTACTTC	CASSPLRGPSSYEQYF
TRBJ2-7	TRBD1	-	TRBV18	TGTGCCAGCTCATATGCCGGGACAGGGATATCCTACGAGCAGTACTTC	CASSYAGTGISYEQYF
TRBJ1-3	-	-	TRBV2	TGTGCCAGCAGTAACAGGGCCTCTGGAAACACCATATATTTT	CASSNRASGNTIYF
TRBJ2-1	-	-	TRBV11-2	TGTGCCAGCAGCGGAGGCAGGGGTGCCTACAATGAGCAGTTCTTC	CASSGGRGAYNEQFF
TRBJ2-2	TRBD1	once	TRBV7-7	TGTGCCAGCAGCCCAGGACAGGGAAACACCGGGGAGCTGTTTTTT	CASSPGQGNTGELFF
TRBJ2-1	-	-	TRBV19	TGTGCCAGTAGACGGGGATCTGAGCATGAGCAGTTCTTC	CASRRGSEHEQFF
TRBJ2-7	TRBD2	-	TRBV19	TGTGCCAGTAGTATAGCGGGACTAGCGGGGGACCTCTCCTACGAGCAGTACTTC	CASSIAGLAGDLSYEQYF
TRBJ1-5	TRBD1	-	TRBV19	TGTGCCAGTAGTGACCGGGACAGGGATCAGCCCCAGCATTTT	CASSDRDRDQPQHF
TRBJ1-1	TRBD1	-	TRBV28	TGTGCCAGCAGTTTATTAGGACAGGGGGTGGACACTGAAGCTTTCTTT	CASSLLGQGVDTEAFF
TRBJ2-3	TRBD2	-	TRBV10-3	TGTGCCATCGCCCCGGCGGGGGTACTCACAGATACGCAGTATTTT	CAIAPAGVLTDTQYF
TRBJ1-6	TRBD1	many	TRBV6-1	TGTGCCAGCAGTCGGGACAGGGAGCTCCACTTT	CASSRDRELHF
TRBJ2-3	-	-	TRBV19	TGTGCCAGTAGTATAGGACAGAGCATGGATACGCAGTATTTT	CASSIGQSMDTQYF
TRBJ1-5	-	-	TRBV10-3	TGTGCCAGCAGTGTCTCCACAACTCAGCCCCAGCATTTT	CASSVSTTQPQHF
TRBJ1-4	-	-	TRBV5-1	TGCGCCAGCAGCGGGGAGGGGAATGAAAAACTGTTTTTT	CASSGEGNEKLFF
TRBJ2-3	-	-	TRBV5-1	TGCGCCAGCAGCTTAAGCTTAGGGGTCCGTAGCACAGATACGCAGTATTTT	CASSLSLGVRSTDTQYF
TRBJ1-1	TRBD1	-	TRBV28	TGTGCCAGCACCCACTCTCGGACAGGGAGGAAAGAAGCTTTCTTT	CASTHSRTGRKEAFF
TRBJ2-7	-	-	TRBV10-3	TGTGCCATCAGTTACACCAGGATCTCCTACGAGCAGTACTTC	CAISYTRISYEQYF
TRBJ1-2	TRBD1	-	TRBV7-9	TGTGCCAGCAGTGTTACAGGGGAAACACCTTATGGCTACACCTTC	CASSVTGETPYGYTF
TRBJ1-1	-	-	TRBV30	TGTGCCTGGAGGGGAGGCCGGGACACTGAAGCTTTCTTT	CAWRGGRDTEAFF
TRBJ2-7	TRBD1	-	TRBV7-8	TGTGCCAGCGGGGGGACAGGGGGCTTACTCGAGCAGTACTTC	CASGGTGGLLEQYF
TRBJ1-3	TRBD1	few	TRBV11-2	TGTGCCAGCGGTGCCGGGACAGGCTCTGGAAACACCATATATTTT	CASGAGTGSGNTIYF
TRBJ1-2	-	-	TRBV11-2	TGTGCCAGCAGCTTAGCAGTTAACTATGGCTACACCTTC	CASSLAVNYGYTF
TRBJ1-5	-	few	TRBV6-1	TGTGCCAGCAGTGTAGAGCGGAATCAGCCCCAGCATTTT	CASSVERNQPQHF
TRBJ2-5	-	once	TRBV7-8	TGTGCCAGCAGCCACCAATTGGGGGGTCAAGAGACCCAGTACTTC	CASSHQLGGQETQYF
TRBJ1-2	-	-	TRBV6-6	TGTGCCAGCGGGAGGGGGGGCTATGGCTACACCTTC	CASGRGGYGYTF
TRBJ1-5	TRBD1	-	TRBV12-5	TGTGCTAGTGGAGAACCTCAGGGGGCTGCTCAGCCCCAGCATTTT	CASGEPQGAAQPQHF
TRBJ2-5	TRBD2	-	TRBV6-6	TGTGCCAGCAGGGGACTTAGCGGGGGGAGGGAGACCCAGTACTTC	CASRGLSGGRETQYF
TRBJ2-7	-	-	TRBV6-5	TGTGCCAGCAGTTCCCTAAACAGCCCCGGTGTGCAGTACTTC	CASSSLNSPGVQYF
TRBJ1-2	TRBD1	-	TRBV19	TGTGCCAGTAGTAAATTTCCGGGACAGGGGGACTATGGCTACACCTTC	CASSKFPGQGDYGYTF
TRBJ1-1	-	-	TRBV6-1	TGTGCCAGCAGTGAAGTGGACACTAACACTGAAGCTTTCTTT	CASSEVDTNTEAFF
TRBJ1-1	TRBD1	-	TRBV9	TGTGCCAGCAGCGTGACAGGGGGCGATTTGGACACTGAAGCTTTCTTT	CASSVTGGDLDTEAFF
TRBJ2-3	TRBD2	-	TRBV7-6	TGTGCCAGCAGCTTAGAGGGACTAGCGACAGATACGCAGTATTTT	CASSLEGLATDTQYF
TRBJ2-5	TRBD2	-	TRBV5-1	TGCGCCAGCAGCCCGGGACTAGCGGCTACCCCGGGGGAGACCCAGTACTTC	CASSPGLAATPGETQYF
TRBJ2-1	-	-	TRBV10-1	TGCGCCAGCAGTGAGGGATATAGCGGATACTACAATGAGCAGTTCTTC	CASSEGYSGYYNEQFF
TRBJ1-2	TRBD1	-	TRBV7-2	TGTGCCAGCAGCCCTCCGATAGGGACAGCCTATGGCTACACCTTC	CASSPPIGTAYGYTF
TRBJ2-3	-	few	TRBV7-8	TGTGCCAGCAGCCGTATGCCTGGGGGGTCTAGCACAGATACGCAGTATTTT	CASSRMPGGSSTDTQYF
TRBJ2-7	-	-	TRBV27	TGTGCCAGCAGAACAGGGTCGTACGAGCAGTACTTC	CASRTGSYEQYF